This TCR beta chain was captured by sequencing in a study of vaccination and CD4 T cells after COVID-19 (dated by TCRdb to 2021 to 2024). The study in broad terms: Convalescent patients had a positive SARS-CoV-2 result on nasal swab PCR, and of these patients, several had mild disease and one had severe disease. Six males and four females were included in the convalescent cohort, with two Hispanic individuals, seven Caucasians, two Asians and one multiracial person represented. Each participant got two doses of either the Pfizer-BioNTech BNT162b2 vaccine (n=8) or the Moderna mRNA-1273 vaccine (n=2). Post-COVID blood samples from convalescent patients were collected a median of approximately 100 days after diagnosis, with a range of 35 to 161 days. Post-vaccine blood samples were obtained a median of about 77 days after the second vaccine dose, with a range of about 12 to 241 days. The cultures were stimulated with overlapping spike peptide pools from SARS-CoV-2 and from the common cold coronaviruses HCoV-NL63, HCoV-OC43 and HCoV-229E. Control cultures received a CEFX viral epitope pool as the positive control, an HIV-1 Nef peptide pool as the negative control, or no peptide. The spike-specific CD4+ TCR repertoire was compared before and after mRNA vaccination in approximately 9 COVID-19 convalescent patients and a handful of infection-naive healthy vaccine recipients.

A remark on this clonotype: What this receptor recognizes is not known. No base quality values were provided; no much bigger clone lies one nucleotide off.

In light of the paper, this sample's treatment or condition label describes: approximately nine-day PBMC culture with coronavirus spike peptide pools or control peptides (ViraFEST assay). The study used the ViraFEST assay, which expanded antigen-specific T cells with peptide pools and then identified expanded clonotypes by TCR sequencing. Positive SARS-CoV-2 PCR tests in the convalescent patients dated from March to December 2020, before Alpha, Beta and Delta variants emerged in the United States. PBMCs were cultured at around 2 million per well in IMDM supplemented with roughly 5% human AB serum and 9.5 to 10 IU/ml IL-2, with approximately 10 ug/ml peptide pools added. On days 3 and 7, half of the culture medium was replaced with fresh IL-2-containing medium. After 10 to 11 days of culture, CD4+ T cells were isolated by negative selection with the EasySep CD4+ T cell isolation kit. Ficoll-Paque Plus gradient centrifugation was used to isolate PBMCs from whole blood, and the isolated PBMCs were then either used fresh or cryopreserved at -140C. Triplicate wells were generally used for each culture condition.

V lost 5 bases and J lost 11 bases; the stretch between them is 12 bases long. From the germline V gene (reference sequence), CDR1 is LNHDA and CDR2 is SQIVND. The CDR3 contains 11 residues, cysteine and phenylalanine counted. CDR3 DNA is the only sequence kept; it has 33 bases, read in frame from the first base. The library was obtained by PCR. DNA from cultured CD4+ T cells underwent TCR sequencing with the Oncomine TCR Beta short-read assay at the Johns Hopkins FTIC core. The QIAamp micro DNA kit was used to extract genomic DNA from the cultured CD4+ T cells. The Oncomine TCR Beta libraries from cultured CD4+ T cells were pooled using unique dual indexes and then sequenced on an Illumina iSeq 100. The source study handled its data this way. Non-productive sequences were removed, and CDR3s that did not start with C, did not end with F or W, or were shorter than 7 amino acids were discarded. Antigen-specific clonotypes were identified using the MANAFEST web application through comparison of peptide-stimulated wells with reference and other culture wells. An FDR below 0.05, an odds ratio above 5, and a productive frequency above 0.1% in at least two of three replicate wells were required for clones to be considered positive. A clonotype was classed as cross-reactive if the clonotype showed significant expansion both in SARS-CoV-2 spike wells and in at least one common cold coronavirus spike condition. CDR3 homology was assessed with Levenshtein distances (stringdist) and unrooted phylogenetic trees (ape) in R version 3.6.1. In TCRdb, the public reads were trimmed at Q25 with fastp and aligned with MiXCR, with productive beta chains retained. Records with the same CDR3 protein are collapsed into one entry carrying the most frequent genes and DNA. The V and J calls, along with clone size, are taken from TCRdb and not from the paper's own processing. The sample contains around 13,000 distinct CDR3 sequences, around 50% of them found a single time. About 8.8% of the sample belongs to the ten largest clones.

Points the paper makes about the study in general: Of the vaccine-specific clones in convalescent patients, 304 of 307, or nearly all, reacted only to SARS-CoV-2 spike and did not cross-react with common cold coronaviruses. An increase in the median number of SARS-CoV-2-reactive clonotypes from some 20 after infection to 38 after vaccination was observed, but the change was not found to be significant. Relatively few convalescent patients were included in the study, and early timepoints after natural infection were not analyzed. In convalescent patients, a median roughly 86% of post-vaccine SARS-CoV-2-reactive clones were detected only after vaccination, suggesting vaccine-specific priming.

The sequence was collected from a human donor who had recovered from COVID-19. The chain is made from TRBV19 and TRBJ1-1; too little of a D gene remains to name it. The sample consisted of CD4+ T cells from blood, cultured in vitro, taken before SARS-CoV-2 vaccination. The sequenced DNA: TGTGCCAGTAGTTATATACGGACGGCTTTCTTT. Its amino acids are CASSYIRTAFF.